Listed below are T cell receptor beta chains from one sample, sequenced in a study of T-cell reconstitution after alpha-beta-depleted transplantation in children. TCRdb reprocessed the PCR reads via MiXCR and lists one record per CDR3 protein. This sample carries fewer than 550,000 distinct CDR3 sequences, about an eighth of them seen once, and the ten largest clones take roughly 15%. The material was PBMCs, mostly from graft donor cells, obtained 180 days after TCRalphabeta/CD19-depleted stem cell transplant. The receptors shown here come from a female patient aged 2 to 10 who had a stem cell transplant for aplastic anemia, so the T cells may come from the graft donor. CDR3s leave out the opening cysteine and the closing phenylalanine or tryptophan. The size field is filled for only some rows; it gives once, few, many or a size class.

TRBJ2-1,TRBV7-2,few,ASSHRLAGGYNEQF
TRBJ1-5,TRBV24-1,-,ATSEVYSNQPQH
TRBJ1-5,TRBV28,few,ASSPNQPQH
TRBJ2-7,TRBV20-1,few,SARDSGTGPYEQY
TRBJ1-1,TRBV20-1,-,SAVGTENTEAF
TRBJ1-5,TRBV7-2,-,ASSFGDRGDQPQH
TRBJ2-5,TRBV18,few,ASSPTFQTQY
TRBJ2-4,TRBV28,few,ASSFISGGQGAKNIQY
TRBJ1-2,TRBV7-9,-,ASSSNRGNYGYT
TRBJ1-6,TRBV12-3/TRBV12-4,-,ASSFRHSPLH
TRBJ2-7,TRBV28,few,ASSFPTGHRYEQY
TRBJ2-5,TRBV14,-,ASSQDFGVETQY
TRBJ1-3,TRBV12-3/TRBV12-4,few,ASSSRHSGNTIY
TRBJ2-7,TRBV13,few,ASSLGEGTAADEQY
TRBJ1-4,TRBV29-1,few,SAIGQGHEKLF
TRBJ2-3,TRBV12-3/TRBV12-4,many,ASSYRVWKIDTQY
TRBJ2-5,TRBV29-1,few,SVEKTGAFGETQY
TRBJ2-1,TRBV18,many,ASSPGLAEQF
TRBJ2-7,TRBV6-5,few,ASSYGNSGYEQY
TRBJ2-2,TRBV4-3,few,ASSHLPPGTPTGELF
TRBJ1-5,TRBV28,few,ASSFKRPNQPQH
TRBJ2-1,TRBV28,few,ASSASGRDEQF
TRBJ2-1,TRBV5-1,few,ASSAMGGGFLNEQF